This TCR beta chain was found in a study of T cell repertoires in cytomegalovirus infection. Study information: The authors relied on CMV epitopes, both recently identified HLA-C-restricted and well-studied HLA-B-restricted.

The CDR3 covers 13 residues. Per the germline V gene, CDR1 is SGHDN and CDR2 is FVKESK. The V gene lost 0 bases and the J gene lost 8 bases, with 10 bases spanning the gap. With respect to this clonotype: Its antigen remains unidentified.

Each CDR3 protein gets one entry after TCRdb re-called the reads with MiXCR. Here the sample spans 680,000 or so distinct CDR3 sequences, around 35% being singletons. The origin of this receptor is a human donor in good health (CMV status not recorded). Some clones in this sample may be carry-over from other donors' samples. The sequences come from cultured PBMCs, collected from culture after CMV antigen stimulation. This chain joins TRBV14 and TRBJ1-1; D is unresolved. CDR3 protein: CASSQELGAEAFF. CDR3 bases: TGTGCCAGCAGCCAAGAGTTAGGTGCCGAAGCTTTCTTT.